Following are 20 T cell receptor beta chains from one sample sequenced in a study of blood T cell repertoires in COVID-19. Libraries were prepared by immunoSEQ multiplex PCR; TCRdb keeps only in-frame clonotypes and omits some of them. Here the sample spans some 300,000 clones, about 88% being singletons. Sequencing was performed on PBMCs or T cells enriched from blood (not recorded which). The receptors were sampled from a woman between 35 and 50 years old who had recovered from COVID-19.

J is TRBJ1-3 and V is TRBV30, with 7 positions matching TRBD1. V gave up 3 bases and J gave up 1 base; unmatched junction bases: 3. Per the germline V gene, CDR1 is GTSNPN and CDR2 is SVGIG (reference sequence). The CDR3 runs 14 residues. The CDR3: CAWSLTGSGNTIYF. The CDR3, as DNA: TGTGCCTGGAGCCTGACAGGGTCTGGAAACACCATATATTTT.

The chain is built from TRBV2 and TRBJ2-3, with D possibly matching TRBD1 (5 bases). CDR1 is SNHLY, CDR2 FYNNEI, per germline. CDR3 size: 14 residues. V lost 2 bases and J 11 bases, leaving 17 bases between the germline ends. The CDR3 nucleotides are TGTGCCAGCAGTGAAACAGGACCCCCTGAAGAGCAGTATTTT. Its protein is CASSETGPPEEQYF.

This chain connects TRBV30 to TRBJ2-5; TRBD1 agrees at 11 bases. The CDR3 consists of 12 residues. Per germline, CDR1 GTSNPN and CDR2 SVGIG (reference sequence). Trimming took 5 bases from V and 5 from J; bases not matched to a gene: 1. The CDR3 DNA follows: TGTGCCTGGGGACAGGGGGCTGAGACCCAGTACTTC. Its translation: CAWGQGAETQYF. Full variable domain (missing parts from reference TRBV30 and TRBJ2-5): SQTIHQWPATLVQPVGSPLSLECTVEGTSNPNLYWYRQAAGRGLQLLFYSVGIGQISSEVPQNLSASRPQDRQFILSSKKLLLSDSGFYLCAWGQGAETQYFGPGTRLLVL.

The chain has TRBV30 and TRBJ2-6; no definite D call. The CDR3 extends over 13 amino acids. The germline gives CDR1 GTSNPN, CDR2 SVGIG (reference sequence). Trimming stripped 3 bases from V and 2 bases from J, with 5 bases between. CDR3 DNA: TGTGCCTGGAGGTCTGCTGGGGCCAACGTCCTGACTTTC. Its protein product is CAWRSAGANVLTF.

This rearrangement joins TRBV18 to TRBJ1-4; the D is unclear. Trimming shortened V by 3 bases and J by 0 bases, and 17 bases separated the two germline ends. CDR1 is KGHSH, CDR2 LQKENI, per germline. This CDR3 spans 18 amino acids. CDR3 residues: CASSPSAGPVATNEKLFF. The DNA for the CDR3 is TGTGCCAGCTCACCGTCCGCGGGTCCTGTAGCAACTAATGAAAAACTGTTTTTT.

The rearrangement joins TRBV30 to TRBJ1-2; no reliable D call. The germline V and J ends were trimmed by 4 bases and 8 bases, with 14 bases remaining between them. The CDR3 extends over 12 amino acids. The germline V gene encodes CDR1 GTSNPN and CDR2 SVGIG (reference sequence). In DNA, the CDR3 is TGTGCCTGGAACCGGGCTTCTAGCGGCTACACCTTC. Residues: CAWNRASSGYTF.

V and J are TRBV27 and TRBJ1-6; perhaps TRBD1 as D (6 bases). V was clipped by 2 bases and J by 8 bases, with 10 bases between them. Looked up from germline, CDR1 is MNHEY and CDR2 is SMNVEV (reference sequence). The CDR3 length is 14 residues. CDR3 residues: CASSLDRKDSPLHF. As DNA, the CDR3 is TGTGCCAGCAGTTTAGACAGGAAGGATTCACCCCTCCACTTT.

The gene calls are TRBV7-9 and TRBJ1-2; 8 bases are a match to TRBD1. Germline values: CDR1 SEHNR, CDR2 FQNEAQ (reference sequence). The trim removed 6 bases at V and 2 bases at J, leaving 5 bases unmatched. The length of the CDR3 is 14 residues. This CDR3 reads CASRSGQANYGYTF. The CDR3 nucleotides read TGTGCCAGCAGATCGGGACAGGCCAACTATGGCTACACCTTC.

The V and J genes are TRBV29-1 and TRBJ2-3; TRBD2 might be the D (6 bases). Germline lookup yields CDR1 SQVTM and CDR2 ANQGSEA. The CDR3 runs 14 residues. V shed 5 bases and J shed 4 bases, with 16 bases lying between them. The CDR3 DNA reads TGCAGCGTTAGAAGGGACTCCCTCTCAGATACGCAGTATTTT. Translating gives CSVRRDSLSDTQYF.

Only one count was recorded for this clone. The gene calls are TRBV11-2 and TRBJ2-5, with TRBD2 as a possible D gene (6 bases). The V gene lost 2 bases and the J gene lost 5 bases, with 9 bases spanning the gap. CDR1 and CDR2 from the germline V gene are SGHAT and FQNNGV. CDR3 length: 13 residues. The CDR3 reads CASSLTGVETQYF. For the CDR3, the DNA is TGTGCCAGCAGCTTAACGGGAGTGGAGACCCAGTACTTC.

This clone is a singleton in its sample. The chain couples TRBV6-6 to TRBJ2-4, with TRBD1 identical over 11 bases. The CDR3 is made up of 18 amino acids. Germline V gene lookup returns CDR1 MNHNY and CDR2 SVGAGI (reference sequence). Trimming cost V 5 bases and J 3 bases; bases outside gene matches: 12. As DNA, the CDR3 is TGTGCCAGCAGTCCCGACGCCGGACAGGGGGCGCGCAAAAACATTCAGTACTTC. Amino acid sequence: CASSPDAGQGARKNIQYF.

This chain links TRBV11-2 with TRBJ1-3; D is possibly TRBD1 (6 bases). The CDR3 loop spans 17 amino acids. V was pared by 7 bases and J by 0 bases, with 19 bases between. Per the germline V gene, CDR1 is SGHAT and CDR2 is FQNNGV. The CDR3 nucleotides are TGTGCCAGCACCCGAAATGGGGGGGCGTACTCTGGAAACACCATATATTTT. It yields the protein CASTRNGGAYSGNTIYF.

This chain joins TRBV28 and TRBJ2-5; possible D gene TRBD1, 6 bases. CDR1 is MDHEN and CDR2 is SYDVKM in the germline V gene. V lost 6 bases, J lost 4 bases, and 21 bases lay in between. The CDR3 totals 16 residues. CDR3 in DNA: TGTGCCAGCAGGAGCTCTACAGGGTCACGGGGAGAGACCCAGTACTTC. As protein: CASRSSTGSRGETQYF.

The sample holds one count of this clone. Distinct nucleotide sequences in the sample also encode this CDR3. This chain uses TRBV30 with TRBJ1-2, with D possibly matching TRBD1 (5 bases). Germline V gene lookup returns CDR1 GTSNPN and CDR2 SVGIG (reference sequence). The CDR3 is 11 amino acids. V lost 1 base, J lost 8 bases, and 8 bases lay in between. CDR3 in DNA: TGTGCCTGGAGTGCGGGGGGAGGCTACACCTTC. This sequence encodes CAWSAGGGYTF.

The V and J genes are TRBV5-1 and TRBJ1-1, with a possible D match to TRBD1 (5 bases). The CDR3 is 14 amino acids. V lost 0 bases to trimming and J lost 5 bases, with 11 bases between them. Germline CDR1 SGHRS, CDR2 YFSETQ. The CDR3 region is CASSLGGAWTEAFF. CDR3 bases: TGCGCCAGCAGCTTGGGGGGCGCGTGGACTGAAGCTTTCTTT.

This clone was found a few times. The sample holds other DNA sequences that translate to the same CDR3. The chain joins TRBV10-3 to TRBJ2-2; no clear D gene. The ends were cut back, 0 bases at V and 1 base at J, with 6 bases in the middle. CDR1 is ENHRY and CDR2 is SYGVKD in the germline V gene. This CDR3 region has 15 residues. CDR3 loop: CAISESRGNTGELFF. As DNA, the CDR3 is TGTGCCATCAGTGAGTCGAGAGGGAACACCGGGGAGCTGTTTTTT.

A note on this clone: Other DNA sequences in this specimen translate into the identical CDR3. This sequence joins TRBV27 and TRBJ2-7, with D unresolved. CDR1 MNHEY and CDR2 SMNVEV come from the germline V gene (reference sequence). The CDR3 loop spans 13 amino acids. Trimming left V 3 bases short and J 2 bases short, with 8 bases between. The CDR3 DNA reads TGTGCCAGCAGTTTTGGCCCAACCTACGAGCAGTACTTC. It specifies CASSFGPTYEQYF.

The chain is built from TRBV5-6 and TRBJ2-1, with TRBD1 matching 10 bases. Germline-derived CDR1 and CDR2 are SGHDT and YYEEEE. The CDR3 runs 15 residues. V shed 3 bases and J 6 bases; nucleotides not matched to a gene: 6. The CDR3 protein is CASSYGTGEVNEQFF. The CDR3 DNA reads as TGTGCCAGCAGCTATGGGACAGGGGAAGTCAATGAGCAGTTCTTC.

About this clone: The sample carries other DNA sequences with the same CDR3. The chain uses TRBV5-4 and TRBJ2-2, with D possibly TRBD1 on 6 matching bases. The length of the CDR3 is 16 residues. Trimming took 0 bases from V and 0 from J, leaving 9 bases between them. Germline CDR1 reads SGHNT; CDR2 reads YYREEE (reference sequence). The CDR3 here is CASSLEGGANTGELFF. CDR3 DNA: TGTGCCAGCAGCTTGGAAGGGGGAGCGAACACCGGGGAGCTGTTTTTT.

The chain combines TRBV12-5 with TRBJ2-7; 10 bases agree with TRBD1. In germline, CDR1 is LGHNT, CDR2 FRNRAP. The V segment lost 6 bases and the J segment 5 bases; nucleotides outside the gene matches: 4. There are 13 residues in the CDR3. CDR3 coding DNA: TGTGCTAGTGGGACAGGGGGCGTAGACGAGCAGTACTTC. Translating it yields CASGTGGVDEQYF.